The next 21 T cell receptor beta chains were all read from a single sample in a study of T cell repertoires in cytomegalovirus infection. TCRdb used MiXCR to reprocess the reads, holding one entry per CDR3 protein. The repertoire holds about half a million distinct CDR3 sequences, with 30% to 40% as singletons. No antigen has been assigned to these receptors. Here the sequenced sample was cultured PBMCs, taken from culture after CMV antigen stimulation. Receptors originate from a human donor in good health (CMV status not recorded). Some clones in this sample may be carry-over from other donors' samples.

This clonotype was seen many times. This chain links TRBV4-1 with TRBJ2-7, with D perhaps TRBD1 (5 bases). This CDR3 comprises 17 residues. Germline-derived CDR1 and CDR2 are MGHRA and YSYEKL. V was shortened by 3 bases and J by 0 bases, with 18 bases between the two germline ends. Here the CDR3 reads CASSQAGQGDPSYEQYV. CDR3 nucleotide sequence: TGCGCCAGCAGCCAGGCCGGGCAGGGCGATCCCTCCTACGAGCAGTACGTC.

The genes are TRBV19 and TRBJ1-5; D remains ambiguous. This CDR3 contains 15 residues. V was pared by 3 bases and J by 0 bases, with 9 bases between. The germline V gene has CDR1 LNHDA and CDR2 SQIVND (reference sequence). CDR3 loop: CASSIGEYSNQPQHF. CDR3 DNA: TGTGCCAGTAGTATCGGAGAGTATAGCAATCAGCCCCAGCATTTT.

The chain uses TRBV19 and TRBJ2-1, with D uncertain. The CDR3 runs to 15 residues. The V end lost 5 bases, the J end lost 5 bases, and 16 bases lay between the germline ends. Germline assignment: CDR1 LNHDA and CDR2 SQIVND (reference sequence). CDR3 DNA: TGTGCCAGTAGTGCTCCGGGCTTAGGTCACAATGAGCAGTTCTTC. Translation: CASSAPGLGHNEQFF. The complete variable domain, with remaining parts taken from reference TRBV19 and TRBJ2-1, reads DGGITQSPKYLFRKEGQNVTLSCEQNLNHDAMYWYRQDPGQGLRLIYYSQIVNDFQKGDIAEGYSVSREKKESFPLTVTSAQKNPTAFYLCASSAPGLGHNEQFFGPGTRLTVL.

The rearrangement joins TRBV7-9 to TRBJ2-7, with D perhaps given as TRBD1 or TRBD2 (6 bases each). The CDR3 is 14 amino acids. The germline V and J ends were trimmed by 8 bases and 3 bases, with 17 bases remaining between them. In germline, CDR1 is SEHNR, CDR2 FQNEAQ (reference sequence). In nucleotides, the CDR3 is TGTGCCAGCGGTGGTGAGGGGGGACGCTACGAGCAGTACTTC. Protein: CASGGEGGRYEQYF. Together with reference TRBV7-9 and TRBJ2-7, the CDR3 gives the full variable domain: DTGVSQNPRHKITKRGQNVTFRCDPISEHNRLYWYRQTLGQGPEFLTYFQNEAQLEKSRLLSDRFSAERPKGSFSTLEIQRTEQGDSAMYLCASGGEGGRYEQYFGPGTRLTVT.

This clonotype was detected a few times. The chain employs TRBV28 and TRBJ2-7; D possibly corresponds to TRBD2 (6 bases). V was pared by 7 bases and J by 3 bases, with 19 bases between. The CDR3 has 15 residues. Germline V lookup: CDR1 MDHEN, CDR2 SYDVKM. Here the CDR3 reads CASTGPGSAVYEQYF. The DNA for the CDR3 is TGTGCCAGCACGGGCCCCGGGAGCGCGGTCTACGAGCAGTACTTC.

The V call is TRBV27, the J call TRBJ2-7, with D possibly being TRBD1 or TRBD2 (6 bases each). The CDR3 spans 15 residues. V dropped 2 bases and J dropped 6 bases, with 17 bases sitting between them. Germline assignment: CDR1 MNHEY and CDR2 SMNVEV (reference sequence). CDR3 sequence reads: CASSLGVSGGSEQYF. CDR3 in DNA: TGTGCCAGCAGTTTAGGCGTGTCCGGGGGCAGCGAGCAGTACTTC.

V gene TRBV4-3 combines with J gene TRBJ1-1; D is unclear. Germline CDR1 reads LGHNA; CDR2 reads YSLEER. The CDR3 sequence is 16 residues long. The V gene lost 0 bases and the J gene lost 5 bases, with 16 bases spanning the gap. The CDR3, as DNA: TGCGCCAGCAGCCAAGAGTCCCCCGGGTCGGGGACTGAAGCTTTCTTT. This sequence encodes CASSQESPGSGTEAFF.

This clonotype was observed a handful of times. This rearrangement joins TRBV19 to TRBJ2-2; D not resolved. This CDR3 has 13 amino acids. The germline CDR1 and CDR2 sequences are LNHDA and SQIVND (reference sequence). With 5 bases removed from V and 5 bases from J, the gap between germline ends came to 9 bases. CDR3 sequence reads: CASSSRPTGELFF. CDR3 in DNA: TGTGCCAGTAGTTCACGACCTACCGGGGAGCTGTTTTTT. The variable domain in full, completed from reference TRBV19 and TRBJ2-2, reads DGGITQSPKYLFRKEGQNVTLSCEQNLNHDAMYWYRQDPGQGLRLIYYSQIVNDFQKGDIAEGYSVSREKKESFPLTVTSAQKNPTAFYLCASSSRPTGELFFGEGSRLTVL.

The gene calls are TRBV6-1 and TRBJ2-1; 7 bases match TRBD2. Germline-derived CDR1 and CDR2 are MNHNS and SASEGT. The CDR3 covers 17 residues. The V and J ends lost 4 bases and 1 base, in that order; junction bases with no gene match: 10. The CDR3 here is CASSARPLAVSYNEQFF. The CDR3 region has the DNA TGTGCCAGCAGTGCCCGACCCCTAGCGGTATCCTACAATGAGCAGTTCTTC.

This clonotype was counted only a few times. The chain is built from TRBV28 and TRBJ1-5; TRBD1 is a possible D gene (5 bases). This CDR3 is built from 16 residues. From germline, CDR1 is MDHEN and CDR2 SYDVKM. V was clipped by 6 bases and J by 10 bases, with 25 bases between them. Here the CDR3 DNA reads TGTGCCAGCAGCCTATCGGGAGGGACGGGGATTCACCCCCAGCATTTT. This translates into CASSLSGGTGIHPQHF. Full variable domain (missing parts from reference TRBV28 and TRBJ1-5): DVKVTQSSRYLVKRTGEKVFLECVQDMDHENMFWYRQDPGLGLRLIYFSYDVKMKEKGDIPEGYSVSREKKERFSLILESASTNQTSMYLCASSLSGGTGIHPQHFGDGTRLSIL.

The chain links TRBV11-2 to TRBJ2-3, with D perhaps TRBD1 or TRBD2 (5 bases each). Trimming removed 1 base at V and 9 bases at J, with 20 bases between. The CDR3 extends over 16 amino acids. CDR1 and CDR2 from the germline V gene are SGHAT and FQNNGV. Here the CDR3 reads CASSLGDRPFSGTQYF. CDR3 nucleotide sequence: TGTGCCAGCAGCTTAGGGGACCGACCCTTTTCTGGGACGCAGTATTTT.

This rearrangement joins TRBV6-2 or TRBV6-3 to TRBJ2-7; 9 nucleotides line up with TRBD1. CDR3 length equals 15 residues. The J segment lost 7 bases and the V segment lost 3 bases, leaving 10 bases of the junction unmatched. The germline V gene has CDR1 MNHEY and CDR2 SVGEGT. This CDR3 is CASSYWDRASEEQYF. The CDR3 DNA follows: TGTGCCAGCAGTTATTGGGACAGGGCCTCCGAAGAGCAGTACTTC.

This clonotype was seen more than once but under ten times. V and J are TRBV4-1 and TRBJ2-5, with D maybe TRBD2 (6 bases). Germline V lookup: CDR1 MGHRA, CDR2 YSYEKL. V lost 3 bases and J lost 5, with 10 bases in between. CDR3 size: 13 residues. This chain's CDR3 is CASSHPGGETQYF. The CDR3 DNA sequence: TGCGCCAGCAGCCATCCTGGGGGGGAGACCCAGTACTTC.

This clonotype has more than one count but fewer than ten. The V call is TRBV20-1, the J call TRBJ1-1; no clear D gene. The CDR3 contains 17 residues. The germline V gene encodes CDR1 DFQATT and CDR2 SNEGSKA (reference sequence). Trimming stripped 0 bases from V and 3 bases from J, with 20 bases between. The CDR3 sequence is CSARDPDEGNADTEAFF. DNA for the CDR3: TGCAGTGCTAGAGATCCGGACGAAGGGAATGCGGACACTGAAGCTTTCTTT.

J is TRBJ2-2 and V is TRBV12-3 or TRBV12-4; tentative D call: TRBD1 (5 bases). The CDR3 totals 17 residues. Trimming left V 2 bases short and J 6 bases short, with 19 bases between. CDR3 nucleotide sequence: TGTGCCAGCAGTTTATTGGTGGACACTACCCTAGCCGGGGAGCTGTTTTTT. Amino acids: CASSLLVDTTLAGELFF.

The V call is TRBV11-2, the J call TRBJ2-1; TRBD1 might be the D (5 bases). There are 15 residues in the CDR3. V shed 0 bases and J shed 3 bases, with 9 bases lying between them. CDR1 and CDR2 from the germline V gene are SGHAT and FQNNGV. Here the CDR3 reads CASSLDTGVYNEQFF. The CDR3, as DNA: TGTGCCAGCAGCTTAGATACAGGAGTCTACAATGAGCAGTTCTTC.

In regard to this clonotype: A much larger clone lies a single base off, so this may be a read error. The chain links TRBV7-8 to TRBJ2-3; 13 nucleotides agree with TRBD2. V lost 4 bases to trimming and J lost 4 bases; unmatched junction nucleotides: 2. Germline V lookup: CDR1 SGHVS, CDR2 FQNEAQ. CDR3 length: 15 amino acids. CDR3 bases: TGTGCCAGCAGCTGGGGACTAGCGGGACCAGATACGCAGTATTTT. The encoded protein is CASSWGLAGPDTQYF.

The V call is TRBV20-1, the J call TRBJ1-2; D unclear. Germline CDR1 is DFQATT and CDR2 is SNEGSKA (reference sequence). Deletions cut 3 bases from V and 2 bases from J, with 7 bases between. The CDR3 contains 12 residues. CDR3 coding DNA: TGCAGTGCTAGTACGGAGAACTATGGCTACACCTTC. Translated: CSASTENYGYTF.

This sequence joins TRBV24-1 and TRBJ2-2, with D possibly being TRBD1 (6 bases). V lost 9 bases and J lost 2, with 9 bases in between. Germline loops: CDR1 KGHDR, CDR2 SFDVKD. The CDR3 runs 13 residues. CDR3 sequence reads: CATRTVNTGELFF. CDR3 sequence (DNA): TGTGCCACCCGGACAGTTAACACCGGGGAGCTGTTTTTT.

The chain joins TRBV12-3 or TRBV12-4 to TRBJ2-2, with a weak D call TRBD2 (6 bases). CDR3 length: 17 residues. Trimming took 3 bases from V and 5 from J, leaving 19 bases between them. CDR3 residues: CASSFSLGGVRTGELFF. The CDR3 nucleotides are TGTGCCAGCAGTTTCAGTTTAGGCGGGGTTCGAACCGGGGAGCTGTTTTTT.

In this sample, this clonotype turned up a few times. V is TRBV27 and J is TRBJ2-5, with unresolved D. Trimming removed 1 base at V and 3 bases at J, with 9 bases between. In germline, CDR1 is MNHEY, CDR2 SMNVEV (reference sequence). CDR3 length equals 14 residues. As DNA, the CDR3 is TGTGCCAGCAGTTTATTACCGGTCGAAGAGACCCAGTACTTC. Translated: CASSLLPVEETQYF.